This T cell receptor beta chain derives from a study of OX40 agonist ivuxolimab in advanced cancers. The overall study: Two cutaneous melanoma patients and one hepatocellular carcinoma patient, three in all, had partial responses.

Per germline, CDR1 SGHTA and CDR2 FQGTGA. The V gene lost 3 bases and the J gene lost 8 bases, with 18 bases spanning the gap. The CDR3 has 15 residues. Sequencing was performed with immunoSEQ multiplex PCR; in TCRdb, only in-frame clones are kept and a portion is missing. The data contain around 65,000 clones, around 90% of them singletons. This chain connects TRBV7-3 to TRBJ2-3, with D perhaps matching TRBD2 (5 bases). This receptor was taken from an adult with an advanced solid tumor such as melanoma, head and neck, liver or kidney cancer. Sequencing used CD4+ or CD8+ T cells sorted from blood, obtained in a trial of the OX40 agonist ivuxolimab. CDR3 DNA: TGTGCCAGCAGCTTGGCGGGCTGGGGATGGGGTACGCAGTATTTT. Protein: CASSLAGWGWGTQYF.